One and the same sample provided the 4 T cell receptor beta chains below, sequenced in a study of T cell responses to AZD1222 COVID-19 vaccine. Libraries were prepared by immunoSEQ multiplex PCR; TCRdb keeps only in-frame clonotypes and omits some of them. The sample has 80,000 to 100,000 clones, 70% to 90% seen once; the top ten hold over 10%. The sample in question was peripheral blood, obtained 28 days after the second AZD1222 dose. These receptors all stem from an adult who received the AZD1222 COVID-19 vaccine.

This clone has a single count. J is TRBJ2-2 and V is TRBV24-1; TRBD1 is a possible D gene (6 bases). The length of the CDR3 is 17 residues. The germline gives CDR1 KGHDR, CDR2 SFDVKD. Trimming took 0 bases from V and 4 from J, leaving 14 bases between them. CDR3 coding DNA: TGTGCCACCAGTGATTTGGAAAAGGCAGGGGTCACCGGGGAGCTGTTTTTT. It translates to CATSDLEKAGVTGELFF.

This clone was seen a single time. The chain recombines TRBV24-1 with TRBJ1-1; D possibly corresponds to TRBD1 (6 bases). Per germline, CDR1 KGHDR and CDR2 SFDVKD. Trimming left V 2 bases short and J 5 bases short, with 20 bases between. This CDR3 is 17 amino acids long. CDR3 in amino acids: CATSDSRMGGGRTEAFF. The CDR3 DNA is TGTGCCACCAGTGATTCGCGAATGGGGGGCGGGCGAACTGAAGCTTTCTTT.

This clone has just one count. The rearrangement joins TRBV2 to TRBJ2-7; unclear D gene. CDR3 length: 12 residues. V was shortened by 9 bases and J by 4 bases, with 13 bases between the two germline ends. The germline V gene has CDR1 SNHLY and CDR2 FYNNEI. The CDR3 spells CASRIEHYEQYF. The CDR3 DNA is TGTGCCAGTCGAATAGAACATTACGAGCAGTACTTC. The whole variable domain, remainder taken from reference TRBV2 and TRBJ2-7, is EPEVTQTPSHQVTQMGQEVILRCVPISNHLYFYWYRQILGQKVEFLVSFYNNEISEKSEIFDDQFSVERPDGSNFTLKIRSTKLEDSAMYFCASRIEHYEQYFGPGTRLTVT.

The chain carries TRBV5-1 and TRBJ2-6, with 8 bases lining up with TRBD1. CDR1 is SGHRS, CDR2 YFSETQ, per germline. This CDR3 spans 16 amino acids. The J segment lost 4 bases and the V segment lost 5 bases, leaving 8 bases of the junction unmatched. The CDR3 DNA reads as TGCGCCAGCAGTTATACGACAGGGGCAGGGGCCAACGTCCTGACTTTC. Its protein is CASSYTTGAGANVLTF.